The clone carrying this T cell receptor beta chain was seen many times. Germline DNA was also extracted, and blood RNA derived from unsorted whole blood. The sample comes from a study of tumor-infiltrating lymphocytes in primary liver carcinoma. From around 500 ng total RNA, TCR beta cDNA was generated with a primer in the constant region. ARM-PCR, slightly modified, supplied the TCR beta libraries through three nested multiplex PCR rounds. TRBV1-TRBV30 forward primers and a C-beta reverse primer were used in the first two PCR rounds, which each ran for about 11 cycles. MiXCR, applied by TCRdb to the multiplex PCR reads, yields one record per CDR3 protein. This sample has about 310,000 distinct CDR3 sequences, with 50% to 75% found just once. From germline, CDR1 is SQVTM and CDR2 ANQGSEA. CDR3 length: 13 amino acids. The V and J ends lost 1 base and 7 bases respectively, with 14 bases between them.

J is TRBJ2-7 and V is TRBV29-1; D call uncertain. The receptor was isolated from a woman aged 30 to 39 with primary liver carcinoma and hepatitis B virus infection. The sequenced sample consisted of peripheral blood. The CDR3 reads CSVEGRSAGEQYF. Written as DNA, the CDR3 is TGCAGCGTTGAAGGGCGCTCCGCCGGAGAGCAGTACTTC.